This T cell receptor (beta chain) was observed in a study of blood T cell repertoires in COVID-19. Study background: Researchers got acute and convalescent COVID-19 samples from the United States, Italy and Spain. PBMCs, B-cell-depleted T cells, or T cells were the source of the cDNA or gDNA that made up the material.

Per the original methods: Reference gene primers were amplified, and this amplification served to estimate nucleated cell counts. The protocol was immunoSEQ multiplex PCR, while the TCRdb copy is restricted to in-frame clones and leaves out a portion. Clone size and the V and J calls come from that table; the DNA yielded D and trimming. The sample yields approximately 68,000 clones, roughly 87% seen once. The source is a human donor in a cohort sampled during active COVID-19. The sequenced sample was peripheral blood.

This CDR3 is CSASLSRGTEAFF. The CDR3 bases are TGCAGTGCTAGTCTTTCAAGGGGCACTGAAGCTTTCTTT. The chain has TRBV20-1 and TRBJ1-1; TRBD1 is a possible D gene (5 bases). Germline values: CDR1 DFQATT, CDR2 SNEGSKA (reference sequence). The CDR3 covers 13 residues. The ends were cut back, 3 bases at V and 4 bases at J, with 12 bases in the middle.